This T cell receptor (beta chain) comes out of a study of blood T cell repertoires in COVID-19. Study information: PBMCs, B-cell-depleted T cells, or T cells were the source of the cDNA or gDNA that made up the material.

How the authors handled the data: The assay estimated nucleated cells by amplifying reference gene primers. TCRdb keeps only in-frame clones here, not all; method: immunoSEQ multiplex PCR. V and J calls and clone size are given by that table; D and trimming were obtained from the DNA. The repertoire holds about 140,000 clones, with more than 75% as singletons. The CDR3 is made up of 15 amino acids. CDR1 and CDR2 from the germline V gene are MDHEN and SYDVKM. Trimming took 8 bases from V and 4 from J, leaving 21 bases between them. The chain has TRBV28 and TRBJ2-7; D may be TRBD2 (6 bases). The sequencing input was peripheral blood. The receptor was derived from a woman aged 40 to 55 with acute or convalescent COVID-19. The CDR3, as DNA: TGTGCCAGCCGATTCGCACCCGGGGGTGGTTACGAGCAGTACTTC. Translation gives CASRFAPGGGYEQYF.